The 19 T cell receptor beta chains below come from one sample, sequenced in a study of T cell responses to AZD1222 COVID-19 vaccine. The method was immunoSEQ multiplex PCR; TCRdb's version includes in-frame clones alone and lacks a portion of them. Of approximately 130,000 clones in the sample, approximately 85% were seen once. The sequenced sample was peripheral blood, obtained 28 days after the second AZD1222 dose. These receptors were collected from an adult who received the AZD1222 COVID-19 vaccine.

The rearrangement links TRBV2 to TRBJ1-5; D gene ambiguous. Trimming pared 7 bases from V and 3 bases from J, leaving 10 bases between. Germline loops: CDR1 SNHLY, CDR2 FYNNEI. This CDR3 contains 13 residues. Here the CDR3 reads CASMGDNNQPQHF. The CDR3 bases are TGTGCCAGCATGGGAGATAACAATCAGCCCCAGCATTTT.

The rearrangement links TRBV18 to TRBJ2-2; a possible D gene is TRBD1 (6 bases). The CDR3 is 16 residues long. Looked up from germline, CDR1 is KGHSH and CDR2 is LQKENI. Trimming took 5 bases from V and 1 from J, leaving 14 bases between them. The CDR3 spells CASSTTGHMNTGELFF. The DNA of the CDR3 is TGTGCCAGCTCAACTACGGGACATATGAACACCGGGGAGCTGTTTTTT.

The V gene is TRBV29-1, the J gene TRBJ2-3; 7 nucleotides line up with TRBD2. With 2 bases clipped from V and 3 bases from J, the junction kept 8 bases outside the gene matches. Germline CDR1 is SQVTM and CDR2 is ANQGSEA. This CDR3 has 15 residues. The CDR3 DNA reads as TGCAGCGTTGAACGCGCGGGAGTTGGGACAGATACGCAGTATTTT. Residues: CSVERAGVGTDTQYF.

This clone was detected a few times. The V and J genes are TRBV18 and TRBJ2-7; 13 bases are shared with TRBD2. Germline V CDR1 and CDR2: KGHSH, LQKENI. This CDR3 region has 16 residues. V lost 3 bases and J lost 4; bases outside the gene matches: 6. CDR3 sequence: CASSPPELAGGYEQYF. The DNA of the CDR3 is TGTGCCAGCTCACCGCCCGAACTAGCGGGAGGGTACGAGCAGTACTTC.

CDR3 sequence reads: CASRGTAGQFF. The CDR3 nucleotides read TGTGCCAGCAGAGGGACGGCCGGGCAGTTCTTC. The J gene is TRBJ2-1, the V gene TRBV2, with D perhaps TRBD1 or TRBD2 (5 bases each). Per germline, CDR1 SNHLY and CDR2 FYNNEI. CDR3 size: 11 residues. V lost 6 bases and J 12 bases, leaving 12 bases between the germline ends.

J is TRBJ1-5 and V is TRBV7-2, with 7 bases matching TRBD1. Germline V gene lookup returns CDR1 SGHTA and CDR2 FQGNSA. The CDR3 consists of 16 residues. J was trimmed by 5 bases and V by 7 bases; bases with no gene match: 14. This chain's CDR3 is CASTQPSGQLHQPQHF. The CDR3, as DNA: TGTGCCAGCACCCAACCTTCGGGACAGCTTCATCAGCCCCAGCATTTT.

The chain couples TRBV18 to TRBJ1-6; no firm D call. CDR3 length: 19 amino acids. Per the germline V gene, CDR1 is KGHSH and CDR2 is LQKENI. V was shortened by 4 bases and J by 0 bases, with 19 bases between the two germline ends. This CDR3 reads CASSLYSPEVSSYNSPLHF. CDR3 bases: TGTGCCAGCTCACTATACTCCCCAGAGGTTAGCTCCTATAATTCACCCCTCCACTTT.

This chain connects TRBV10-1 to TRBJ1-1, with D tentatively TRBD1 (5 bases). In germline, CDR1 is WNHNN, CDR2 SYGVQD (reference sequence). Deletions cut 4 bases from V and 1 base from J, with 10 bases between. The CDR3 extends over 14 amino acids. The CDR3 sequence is CASSAPGENTEAFF. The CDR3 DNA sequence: TGCGCCAGCAGTGCCCCGGGGGAGAACACTGAAGCTTTCTTT.

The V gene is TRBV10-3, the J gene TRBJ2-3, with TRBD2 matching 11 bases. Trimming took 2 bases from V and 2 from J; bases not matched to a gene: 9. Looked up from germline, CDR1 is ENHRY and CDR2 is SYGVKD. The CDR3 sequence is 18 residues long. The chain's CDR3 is CAISETVLAGDFTDTQYF. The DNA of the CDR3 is TGTGCCATCAGTGAGACGGTACTAGCGGGGGACTTCACAGATACGCAGTATTTT.

CDR3 region: CASSEQGGTGELFF. In nucleotides, the CDR3 is TGTGCCAGCAGTGAACAGGGGGGGACCGGGGAGCTGTTTTTT. V usage is TRBV2 and J usage is TRBJ2-2; D possibly uses TRBD1 or TRBD2 (7 bases each). The ends were cut back, 2 bases at V and 5 bases at J, with 9 bases in the middle. Germline-derived CDR1 and CDR2 are SNHLY and FYNNEI. There are 14 residues in the CDR3.

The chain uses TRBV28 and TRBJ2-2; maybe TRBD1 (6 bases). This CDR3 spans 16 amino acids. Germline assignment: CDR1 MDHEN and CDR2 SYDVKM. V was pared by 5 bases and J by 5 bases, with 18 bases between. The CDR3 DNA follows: TGTGCCAGCAGTCCGGCCAGTGCAGGGGAAACCGGGGAGCTGTTTTTT. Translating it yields CASSPASAGETGELFF.

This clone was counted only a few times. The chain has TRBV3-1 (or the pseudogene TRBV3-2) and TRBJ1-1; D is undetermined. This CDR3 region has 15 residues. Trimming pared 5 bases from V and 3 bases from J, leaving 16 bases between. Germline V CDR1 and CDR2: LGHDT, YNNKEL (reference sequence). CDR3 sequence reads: CASSLAWGRDTEAFF. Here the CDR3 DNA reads TGTGCCAGCAGCTTAGCCTGGGGAAGGGACACTGAAGCTTTCTTT.

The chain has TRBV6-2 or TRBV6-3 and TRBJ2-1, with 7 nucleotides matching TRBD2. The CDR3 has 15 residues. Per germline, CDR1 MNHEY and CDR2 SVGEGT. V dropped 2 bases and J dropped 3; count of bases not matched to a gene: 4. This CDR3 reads CASSYAGDFYNEQFF. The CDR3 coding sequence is TGTGCCAGCAGTTACGCGGGAGATTTCTACAATGAGCAGTTCTTC.

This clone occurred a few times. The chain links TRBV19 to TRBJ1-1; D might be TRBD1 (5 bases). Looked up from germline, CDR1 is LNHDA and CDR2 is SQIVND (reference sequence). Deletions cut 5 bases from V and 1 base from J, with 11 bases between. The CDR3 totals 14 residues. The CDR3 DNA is TGTGCCAGTAGTCCTGTCAGGGCGAACACTGAAGCTTTCTTT. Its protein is CASSPVRANTEAFF.

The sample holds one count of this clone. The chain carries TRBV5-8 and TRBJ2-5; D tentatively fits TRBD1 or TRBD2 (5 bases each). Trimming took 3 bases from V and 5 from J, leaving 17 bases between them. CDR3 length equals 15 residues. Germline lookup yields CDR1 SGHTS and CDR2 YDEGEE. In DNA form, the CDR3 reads TGTGCCAGCAGCTCATCGAGGGACGGTTGGGAGACCCAGTACTTC. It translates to CASSSSRDGWETQYF.

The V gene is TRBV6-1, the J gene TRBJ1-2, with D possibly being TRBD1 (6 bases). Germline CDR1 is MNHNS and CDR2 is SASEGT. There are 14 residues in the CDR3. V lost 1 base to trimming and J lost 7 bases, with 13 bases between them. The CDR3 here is CASSEVWGAGGYTF. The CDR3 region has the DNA TGTGCCAGCAGTGAAGTTTGGGGGGCGGGTGGCTACACCTTC.

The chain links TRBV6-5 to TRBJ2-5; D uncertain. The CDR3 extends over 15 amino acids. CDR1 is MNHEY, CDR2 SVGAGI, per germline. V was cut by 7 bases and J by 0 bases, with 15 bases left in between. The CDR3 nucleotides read TGTGCCAGCATAGGGCGACTCCTGTACCAAGAGACCCAGTACTTC. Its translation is CASIGRLLYQETQYF.

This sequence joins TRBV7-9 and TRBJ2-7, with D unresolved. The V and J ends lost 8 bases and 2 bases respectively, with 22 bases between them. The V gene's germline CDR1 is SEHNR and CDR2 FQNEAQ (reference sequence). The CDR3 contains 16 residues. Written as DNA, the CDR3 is TGTGCCAGCGCCCCCCGTTCCGGCCCGGTTCCCTACGAGCAGTACTTC. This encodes CASAPRSGPVPYEQYF.

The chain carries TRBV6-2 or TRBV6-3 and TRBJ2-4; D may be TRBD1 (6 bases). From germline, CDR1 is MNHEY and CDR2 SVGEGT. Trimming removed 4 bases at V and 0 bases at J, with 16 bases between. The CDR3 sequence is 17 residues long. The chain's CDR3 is CASSSTGQILAKNIQYF. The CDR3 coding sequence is TGTGCCAGCAGTTCTACCGGACAGATACTAGCCAAAAACATTCAGTACTTC.